This T cell receptor beta chain was recorded in a study of shared clonotypes between healthy human individuals. General study results and limits: Shared across several donors were about 4.8% of the naive CD4 clonotypes. Among the subsets, naive ones generally showed larger estimated richness than memory ones.

Caucasian adults residing in Nashville, Tennessee made up all the donors. From CD4+ cells came CD45RA+ naive and CD45RA-negative memory subsets. Assay: immunoSEQ multiplex PCR; the TCRdb copy retains only in-frame clones and omits some. The profile shows roughly 1.4 million clones, 98% to 99% of them singletons. Germline CDR1 and CDR2: SGHRS and YFSETQ. The CDR3 has 15 residues. V was trimmed by 0 bases and J by 2 bases, leaving 12 bases between them. For this clone: Its antigen is still unknown.

This sequence was found in a young man in good health. Sequencing was performed on naive CD4+ T cells sorted from blood. The subset was: CD45RA+ positively selected. The V call is TRBV5-1, the J call TRBJ2-7, with D tentatively TRBD1 (6 bases). This CDR3 reads CASSLGTATTYEQYF. As DNA, the CDR3 is TGCGCCAGCAGCTTGGGGACAGCAACGACCTACGAGCAGTACTTC.